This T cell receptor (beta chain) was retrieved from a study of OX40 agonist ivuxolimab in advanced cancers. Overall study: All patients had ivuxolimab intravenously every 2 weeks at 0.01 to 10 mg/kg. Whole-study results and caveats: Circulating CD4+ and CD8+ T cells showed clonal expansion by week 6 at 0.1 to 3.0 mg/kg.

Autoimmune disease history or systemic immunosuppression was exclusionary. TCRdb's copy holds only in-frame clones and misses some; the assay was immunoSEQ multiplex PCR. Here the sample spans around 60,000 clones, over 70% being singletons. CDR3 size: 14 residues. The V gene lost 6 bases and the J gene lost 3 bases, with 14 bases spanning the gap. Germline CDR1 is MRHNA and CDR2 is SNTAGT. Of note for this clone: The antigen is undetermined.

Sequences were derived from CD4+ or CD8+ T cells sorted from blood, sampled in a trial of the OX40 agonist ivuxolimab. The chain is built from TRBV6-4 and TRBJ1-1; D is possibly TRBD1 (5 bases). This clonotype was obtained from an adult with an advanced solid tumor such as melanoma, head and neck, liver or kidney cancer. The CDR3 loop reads CASRPGITDTEAFF. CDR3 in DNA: TGTGCCAGCAGGCCAGGGATTACGGACACTGAAGCTTTCTTT.